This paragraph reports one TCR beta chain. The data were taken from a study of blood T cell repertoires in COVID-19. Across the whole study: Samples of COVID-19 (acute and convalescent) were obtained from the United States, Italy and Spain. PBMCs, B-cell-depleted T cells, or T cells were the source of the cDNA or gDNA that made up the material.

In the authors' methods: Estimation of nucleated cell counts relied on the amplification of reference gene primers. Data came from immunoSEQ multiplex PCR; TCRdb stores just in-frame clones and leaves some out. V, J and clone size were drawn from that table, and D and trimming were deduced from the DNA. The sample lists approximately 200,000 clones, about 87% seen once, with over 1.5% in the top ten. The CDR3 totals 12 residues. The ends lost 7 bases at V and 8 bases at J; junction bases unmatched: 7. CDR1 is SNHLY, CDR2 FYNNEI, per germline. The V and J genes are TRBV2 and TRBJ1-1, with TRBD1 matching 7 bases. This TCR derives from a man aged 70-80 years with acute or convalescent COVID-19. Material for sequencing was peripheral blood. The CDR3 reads CASKPTGREAFF. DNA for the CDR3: TGTGCCAGCAAACCGACAGGGAGAGAAGCTTTCTTT.